This record looks at one TCR beta chain sequence and its context. Its antigen remains unknown. The protocol was immunoSEQ multiplex PCR, while the TCRdb copy is restricted to in-frame clones and leaves out a portion. Of about 21,000 clones detected, roughly 91% appear once; the ten largest clones hold around 5.4%. The CDR3 runs to 13 residues. Germline CDR1 reads GTSNPN; CDR2 reads SVGIG (reference sequence). Trimming removed 4 bases from V and 6 bases from J, with 14 bases in between. The entry originates in a study of a mutant IDH1 vaccine in newly diagnosed glioma. Study-wide context: There were approximately 60% males and roughly 38% females among treated patients, whose mean age was approximately 41 years.

The study, taken as a whole, reports: Around 93% of patients showed vaccine-induced immune responses across multiple MHC alleles. Variations in leading peripheral T cell clonotypes appeared to have no connection with pseudoprogression.

Indicated time point: week 11, during vaccination. With topical imiquimod, each dose of the vaccine consisted of 300 ug of mutant IDH1 20-mer peptide. The starting material was PBMCs, obtained from a glioma patient whose treatment included an IDH1 peptide vaccine. The chain employs TRBV30 and TRBJ2-3; a possible D gene is TRBD2 (6 bases). This receptor was taken from a woman aged 40 to 55 with glioma. The CDR3 nucleotides read TGTGCCTGGATGCGCGGAGGGGCGGATACGCAGTATTTT. Translated, it gives CAWMRGGADTQYF.